The present T cell receptor beta chain was sequenced within a study of blood T cells in healthy people across ages. Study-wide findings and caveats: Long-lived donors carried more naive CD4+ cells and greater diversity than aged donors.

V was trimmed by 3 bases and J by 6 bases, leaving 17 bases between them. The CDR3 has 14 amino acids. CDR1 and CDR2 (germline): GTSNPN, SVGIG (reference sequence). Total RNA, at least 6 micrograms per sample, was extracted from PBMCs. On this clonotype itself: The target antigen is unknown.

A second about 7 to 11 cycle PCR used barcoded and J-beta primers. Template switching added a 12-random-nucleotide identifier to every cDNA molecule. Each single sample gave us at least 2.5 million CDR3-containing paired-end reads. TCRdb reanalysed the 5' RACE reads using MiXCR and keeps one entry per CDR3 protein. The sample holds 1.5 million to 1.8 million distinct CDR3 sequences, under 55% seen once. The sequence was obtained from a woman in her late teens or twenties in good health. The chain uses TRBV30 and TRBJ1-2; no definite D call. The sequencing input was blood. Here the CDR3 reads CAWRGMVRLDGYTF. The DNA for the CDR3 is TGTGCCTGGAGGGGTATGGTCCGGTTGGATGGCTACACCTTC.